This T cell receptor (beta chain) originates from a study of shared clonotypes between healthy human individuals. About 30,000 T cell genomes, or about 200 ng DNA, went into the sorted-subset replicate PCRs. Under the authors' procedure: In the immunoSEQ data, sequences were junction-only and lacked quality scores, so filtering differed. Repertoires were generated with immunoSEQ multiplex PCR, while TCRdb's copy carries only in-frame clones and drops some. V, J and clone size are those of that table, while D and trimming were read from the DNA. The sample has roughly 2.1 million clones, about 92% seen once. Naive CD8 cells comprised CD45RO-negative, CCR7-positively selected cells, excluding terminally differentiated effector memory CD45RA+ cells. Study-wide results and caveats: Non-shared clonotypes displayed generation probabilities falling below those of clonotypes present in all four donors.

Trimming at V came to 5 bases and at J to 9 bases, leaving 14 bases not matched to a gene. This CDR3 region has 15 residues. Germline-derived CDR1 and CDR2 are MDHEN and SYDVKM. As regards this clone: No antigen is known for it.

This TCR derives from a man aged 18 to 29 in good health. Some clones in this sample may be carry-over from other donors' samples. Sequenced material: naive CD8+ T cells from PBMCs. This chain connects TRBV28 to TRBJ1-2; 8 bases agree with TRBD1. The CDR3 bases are TGTGCCAGCAGTACTAAAACGGGACAGGTAAAAAGCTACACCTTC. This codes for CASSTKTGQVKSYTF.